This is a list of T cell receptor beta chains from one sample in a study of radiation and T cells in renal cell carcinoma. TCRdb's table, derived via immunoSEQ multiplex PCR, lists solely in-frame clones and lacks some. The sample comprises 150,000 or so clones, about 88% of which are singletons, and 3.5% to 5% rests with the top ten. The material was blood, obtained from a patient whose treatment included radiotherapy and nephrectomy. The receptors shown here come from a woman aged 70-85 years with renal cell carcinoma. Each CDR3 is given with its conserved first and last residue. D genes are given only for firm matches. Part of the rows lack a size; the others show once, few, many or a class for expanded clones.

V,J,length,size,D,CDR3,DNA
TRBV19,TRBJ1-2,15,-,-,CATEGSRALSYGYTF,TGTGCCACAGAGGGATCGCGGGCTCTATCCTATGGCTACACCTTC
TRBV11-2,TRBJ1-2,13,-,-,CASSTPGGNGYTF,TGTGCCAGCAGCACCCCCGGGGGAAATGGCTACACCTTC
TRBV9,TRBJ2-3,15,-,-,CASSVSSSEADTQYF,TGTGCCAGCAGCGTGTCTAGCTCGGAGGCAGATACGCAGTATTTT
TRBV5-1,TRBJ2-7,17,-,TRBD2,CASSPGLRGGGDREQYF,TGCGCCAGCAGCCCTGGCCTCCGGGGCGGGGGGGACCGCGAGCAGTACTTC
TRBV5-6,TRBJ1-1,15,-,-,CASSLAPGRNTEAFF,TGTGCCAGCAGCTTGGCTCCGGGAAGGAACACTGAAGCTTTCTTT
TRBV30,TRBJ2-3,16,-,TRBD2,CAWKADLAGFTDTQYF,TGTGCCTGGAAAGCCGATTTAGCGGGGTTCACAGATACGCAGTATTTT
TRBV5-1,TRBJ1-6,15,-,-,CASSREGAYNSPLHF,TGCGCCAGCAGTAGGGAGGGCGCCTATAATTCACCCCTCCACTTT
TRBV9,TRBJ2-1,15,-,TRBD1,CASSGGTGAYNEQFF,TGTGCCAGCAGCGGGGGGACAGGAGCCTACAATGAGCAGTTCTTC
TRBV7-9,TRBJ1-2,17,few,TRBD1,CASSPWTGNPVGQGYTF,TGTGCCAGCAGCCCTTGGACAGGAAACCCGGTCGGGCAGGGCTACACCTTC
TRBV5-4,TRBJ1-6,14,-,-,CASRAETPNSPLHF,TGTGCCAGCCGGGCGGAGACACCTAATTCACCCCTCCACTTT
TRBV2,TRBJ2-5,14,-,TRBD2,CASTLGTTQETQYF,TGTGCCAGCACCCTCGGGACTACACAAGAGACCCAGTACTTC
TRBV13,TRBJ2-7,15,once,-,CASSLGRRTYYEQYF,TGTGCCAGCAGCTTAGGCCGGAGAACTTATTACGAGCAGTACTTC
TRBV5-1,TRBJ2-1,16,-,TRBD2,CASSLASGGSYNEQFF,TGCGCCAGCAGCTTGGCTAGCGGGGGCTCCTACAATGAGCAGTTCTTC
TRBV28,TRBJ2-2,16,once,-,CASSLWDTDGTGELFF,TGTGCCAGCAGTTTGTGGGACACCGACGGCACCGGGGAGCTGTTTTTT
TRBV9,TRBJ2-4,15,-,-,CASSPGTLAKNIQYF,TGTGCCAGCAGCCCTGGGACCCTAGCCAAAAACATTCAGTACTTC
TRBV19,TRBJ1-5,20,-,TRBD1,CASKMIVGTGVQFGNQPQHF,TGTGCCAGTAAAATGATCGTTGGGACAGGGGTCCAGTTCGGCAATCAGCCCCAGCATTTT
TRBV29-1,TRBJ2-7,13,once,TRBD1,CSVWVTGEYEQYF,TGCAGCGTTTGGGTGACAGGGGAATACGAGCAGTACTTC